The entry below gives a single T cell receptor (beta chain) sequence along with its context. The antigen remains undetermined. The timepoints at which blood was sampled were baseline, cycle 4 day 1, and cycle 7 day 1. V dropped 0 bases and J dropped 4 bases, with 11 bases sitting between them. CDR1 and CDR2 (germline): SGHRS, YFSETQ. This CDR3 has 15 residues. The data derive from a study of OX40 agonist ivuxolimab in advanced cancers. Across the study: Mean age approximately 55 years, range about 23 to 79; 82.7% male.

The study's findings and limits: Expanded clones tended on average to be more numerous among CD8+ T cells than CD4+. Specificity for antigen went undetermined in the expanded peripheral T cells.

Here immunoSEQ multiplex PCR was the method, and the copy in TCRdb shows in-frame clones only, minus some. The sample has 75,000 to 100,000 clones; over 90% are singletons. The genes are TRBV5-1 and TRBJ1-3; perhaps TRBD1 as D (6 bases). The clonotype comes from an adult with an advanced solid tumor such as melanoma, head and neck, liver or kidney cancer. The sequencing here drew on CD4+ or CD8+ T cells sorted from blood, taken in a trial of the OX40 agonist ivuxolimab. Written as DNA, the CDR3 is TGCGCCAGCAGCTTGGCCACAGGGACCGGAAACACCATATATTTT. Translating gives CASSLATGTGNTIYF.